The next 9 T cell receptor beta chains were all read from a single sample in a study of blood T cells in healthy people across ages. PCR was performed a second time for roughly 7 to 11 cycles using a sample-barcoded 5' primer and a J-beta primer mix. TCRdb passed the 5' RACE reads through MiXCR, listing each CDR3 protein once. Of just under 750,000 distinct CDR3 sequences listed, about 20% were seen once; the top ten hold 20% to 25%. Sequenced: blood. These receptors were taken from a man in his 70s in good health.

This clonotype was detected once. The V call is TRBV6-2 or TRBV6-3, the J call TRBJ2-7; no clear D. V shed 2 bases and J shed 4 bases, with 6 bases lying between them. Per the germline V gene, CDR1 is MNHEY and CDR2 is SVGEGT. The CDR3 loop spans 12 amino acids. The CDR3 DNA sequence: TGTGCCAGCAGTTACGGAGTATACGAGCAGTACGTC. Amino acids: CASSYGVYEQYV.

There are a few counts of this clonotype. The chain recombines TRBV28 with TRBJ1-1; no reliable D call. Germline loops: CDR1 MDHEN, CDR2 SYDVKM. Trimming removed 6 bases at V and 7 bases at J, with 18 bases between. The CDR3 totals 14 residues. In nucleotides, the CDR3 is TGTGCCAGCAGCCTAGGTGCAACCCGTTATGAAGCTTTCTTT. Its translation is CASSLGATRYEAFF.

This clonotype was counted at least ten times. The J gene is TRBJ2-4, the V gene TRBV20-1; no definite D call. V was clipped by 0 bases and J by 0 bases, with 12 bases between them. Germline assignment: CDR1 DFQATT and CDR2 SNEGSKA (reference sequence). The CDR3 is 16 amino acids. DNA for the CDR3: TGCAGTGCTAGAGATAGGCAGAGCCTAGCCAAAAACATTCAGTACTTC. This sequence encodes CSARDRQSLAKNIQYF.

In this sample, this clonotype turned up a few times. This chain joins TRBV12-3 or TRBV12-4 and TRBJ2-7, with 8 bases fitting TRBD1. CDR3 length: 12 residues. The junction had 4 bases not matched to a gene; V was cut back by 7 bases and J by 5 bases. CDR3 DNA sequence: TGTGCCAGCACCGACAGGGGCCACGAGCAGTACTTC. Translated, it gives CASTDRGHEQYF.

The chain has TRBV5-6 and TRBJ2-3; perhaps TRBD2 as D (5 bases). Trimming took off 3 bases at V and 6 bases at J, with 17 bases between the two ends. Germline CDR1 is SGHDT and CDR2 is YYEEEE. The CDR3 has 15 residues. CDR3 amino acids: CASSSEIAPTDTQYF. The CDR3 DNA reads TGTGCCAGCAGCTCGGAGATAGCGCCTACCGATACGCAGTATTTT.

This clonotype has ten or more counts. This sequence joins TRBV5-1 and TRBJ2-1; D is unclear. The CDR3 consists of 12 residues. The germline V and J ends were trimmed by 4 bases and 7 bases, with 9 bases remaining between them. Germline lookup yields CDR1 SGHRS and CDR2 YFSETQ. DNA for the CDR3: TGCGCCAGCAGCCCCGACCGTAATGAGCAGTTCTTC. It yields the protein CASSPDRNEQFF.

This clonotype was counted between two and nine times. This chain connects TRBV6-5 to TRBJ1-3; D call uncertain. Germline CDR1 MNHEY, CDR2 SVGAGI. Trimming stripped 8 bases from V and 5 bases from J, with 16 bases between. The CDR3 runs 14 residues. The CDR3 coding sequence is TGTGCCAGCCGGGCGGAAGGCGATAGAAACACCATATATTTT. This codes for CASRAEGDRNTIYF.

The chain employs TRBV28 and TRBJ1-1; perhaps TRBD1 as D (6 bases). The germline V gene encodes CDR1 MDHEN and CDR2 SYDVKM. The length of the CDR3 is 14 residues. V dropped 5 bases and J dropped 1 base, with 11 bases sitting between them. The CDR3 nucleotides are TGTGCCAGCAGTACACGGGACAAGAACACTGAAGCTTTCTTT. This encodes CASSTRDKNTEAFF.

This clonotype showed up just a few times. This chain links TRBV27 with TRBJ1-5, with no clear D. The CDR3 sequence is 13 residues long. V lost 0 bases to trimming and J lost 4 bases, with 4 bases between them. CDR1 is MNHEY and CDR2 is SMNVEV in the germline V gene (reference sequence). CDR3 residues: CASSLSPNQPQHF. In nucleotides, the CDR3 is TGTGCCAGCAGTTTATCGCCGAATCAGCCCCAGCATTTT.